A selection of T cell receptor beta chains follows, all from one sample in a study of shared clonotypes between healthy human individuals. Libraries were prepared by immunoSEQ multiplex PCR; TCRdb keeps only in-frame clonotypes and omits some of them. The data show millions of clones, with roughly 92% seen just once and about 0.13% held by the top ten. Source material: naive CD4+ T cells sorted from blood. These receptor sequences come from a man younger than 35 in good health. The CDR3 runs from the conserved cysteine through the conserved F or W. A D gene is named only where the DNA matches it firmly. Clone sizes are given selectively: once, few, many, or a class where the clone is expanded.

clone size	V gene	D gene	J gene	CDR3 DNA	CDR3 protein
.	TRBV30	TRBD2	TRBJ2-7	TGTGCCTGGAGTTTCGGGGGAGGGAGCTACGAGCAGTACTTC	CAWSFGGGSYEQYF
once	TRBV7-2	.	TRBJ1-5	TGTGCCAGCAGCTTAGCGCAGAGCAATCAGCCCCAGCATTTT	CASSLAQSNQPQHF
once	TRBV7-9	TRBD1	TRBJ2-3	TGTGCCAGCAGCCCAGACAGGGGGGGGACAGATACGCAGTATTTT	CASSPDRGGTDTQYF
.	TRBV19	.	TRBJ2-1	TGTGCCAGTAGTAGAGAGGGGACCTACAATGAGCAGTTCTTC	CASSREGTYNEQFF
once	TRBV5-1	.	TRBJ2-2	TGCGCCAGCAGCTTTCATCTTACGAACACCGGGGAGCTGTTTTTT	CASSFHLTNTGELFF
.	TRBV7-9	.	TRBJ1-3	TGTGCCAGCAGCCTCCACGGGGGCGGCCTAGGGGACGGAAACACCATATATTTT	CASSLHGGGLGDGNTIYF
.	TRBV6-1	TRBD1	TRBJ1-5	TGTGCCAGCAGCGGGACAGTAAATCAGCCCCAGCATTTT	CASSGTVNQPQHF
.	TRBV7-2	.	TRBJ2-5	TGTGCCAGCAGGGGACTTGTTAGCGGTATAACAAGAGATACCCAGTACTTC	CASRGLVSGITRDTQYF
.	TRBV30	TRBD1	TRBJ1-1	TGTGCCTGGAGCCGGCAGGACAGGGGCACTGAAGCTTTCTTT	CAWSRQDRGTEAFF
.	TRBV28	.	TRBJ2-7	TGTGCCGCCCAAGGAATAGGGGGCTCCTACGAGCAGTACTTC	CAAQGIGGSYEQYF
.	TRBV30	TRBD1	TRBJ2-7	TGTGCCTGGAGTGTCCGCCCTCTGAGACAGGGTTGGGCTCACTACGAGCAGTACTTC	CAWSVRPLRQGWAHYEQYF
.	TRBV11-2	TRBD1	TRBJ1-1	TGTGCCAGCAGCTTAGACCCAGGGGGTTGGACTGAAGCTTTCTTT	CASSLDPGGWTEAFF
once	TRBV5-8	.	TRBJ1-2	TGTGCCAGCAGCTTGACAGGGCCTGGCTACACCTTC	CASSLTGPGYTF
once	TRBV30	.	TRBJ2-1	TGTGCCTGGAGTCGGTTCGGGGGGCCCCCCTACAATGAGCAGTTCTTC	CAWSRFGGPPYNEQFF
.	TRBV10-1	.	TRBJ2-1	TGCGCCAGCAGGGACGGCTTAAACAATGAGCAGTTCTTC	CASRDGLNNEQFF
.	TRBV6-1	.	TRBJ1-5	TGTGCCAGCAGTGCCTTCGACAGGAAAGGTTCGTATAGCAATCAGCCCCAGCATTTT	CASSAFDRKGSYSNQPQHF
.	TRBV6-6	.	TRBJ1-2	TGTGCCAGCAGTTACGAGCCCGAGACAGCGTTTTTTCGCTACACCTTC	CASSYEPETAFFRYTF
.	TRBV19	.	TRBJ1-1	TGTGCCAGTAGTATTTTTGCAGGGACTGAAGCTTTCTTT	CASSIFAGTEAFF
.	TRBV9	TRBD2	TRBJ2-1	TGTGCCAGCAGCGGACAGGGACTAGCGGCGAATGAGCAGTTCTTC	CASSGQGLAANEQFF
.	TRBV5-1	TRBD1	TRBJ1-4	TGCGCCAGCAGCGAACAGGGGGGTGAAAAACTGTTTTTT	CASSEQGGEKLFF
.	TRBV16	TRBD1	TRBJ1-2	TGTGCCAGCAGCCAGGGGACAGGGTCTGATGGCTACACCTTC	CASSQGTGSDGYTF
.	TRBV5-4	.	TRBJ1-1	TGTGCCAGCAGCCCCCGGGACAACACTGAAGCTTTCTTT	CASSPRDNTEAFF
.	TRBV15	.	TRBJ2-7	TGTGCCACCAGCAGTTTTTGGGGGGCCCCTTACGAGCAGTACTTC	CATSSFWGAPYEQYF
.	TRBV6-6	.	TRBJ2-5	TGTGCCAGCAGTTACTCGAGTCGAAAAGAGACCCAGTACTTC	CASSYSSRKETQYF
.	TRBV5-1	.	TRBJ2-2	TGCGCCAGCAGCCCGCAGCTAGCCGGGGAGCTGTTTTTT	CASSPQLAGELFF
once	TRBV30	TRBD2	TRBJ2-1	TGTGCCTGGAGTCCCCTAGCGGTAGCCGGTGAGCAGTTCTTC	CAWSPLAVAGEQFF
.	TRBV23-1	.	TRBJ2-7	TGCGCCACTCAAGGGCAATCCTACGAGCAGTACTTC	CATQGQSYEQYF
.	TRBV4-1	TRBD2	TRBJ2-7	TGCGCCAGCAGCCAACACACCGTTGCTAGCGGGATCCCCTACGAGCAGTACTTC	CASSQHTVASGIPYEQYF
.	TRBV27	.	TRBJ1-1	TGTGCCAGCAGTTTGCCCCGGTCCACTGAAGCTTTCTTT	CASSLPRSTEAFF
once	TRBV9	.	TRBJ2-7	TGTGCCAGCAGCCCCGGGGGCTACGAGCAGTACTTC	CASSPGGYEQYF
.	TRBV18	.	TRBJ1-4	TGTGCCAGCTCACACTTTGATTTAACAGCCGGCCTGTTTTTT	CASSHFDLTAGLFF
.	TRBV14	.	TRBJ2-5	TGTGCCAGCAGCCGGGCCCGTGGGGAGACCCAGTACTTC	CASSRARGETQYF
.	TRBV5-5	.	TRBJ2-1	TGTGCCAGCAGCTTCTCCCCACAGAATTACAATGAGCAGTTCTTC	CASSFSPQNYNEQFF
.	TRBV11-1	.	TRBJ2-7	TGTGCCAGCAGCTTAGCCCAGGGCCCCTACGAGCAGTACTTC	CASSLAQGPYEQYF
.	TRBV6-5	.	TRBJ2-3	TGTGCCAGCAGGCCACCGGGAAAAAAGGGCGATACGCAGTATTTT	CASRPPGKKGDTQYF
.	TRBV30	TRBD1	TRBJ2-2	TGTGCCTGGAGTCTCCCGGGACAGGGGTTTACGCGCACCGGGGAGCTGTTTTTT	CAWSLPGQGFTRTGELFF
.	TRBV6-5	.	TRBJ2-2	TGTGCCAGCAGTTTCGGGACGGGGGTCGGTGGGGAGCTGTTTTTT	CASSFGTGVGGELFF
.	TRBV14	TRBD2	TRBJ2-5	TGTGCCAGCAGCCAAGACCGGGGGACTAGCGGACCAAAAGAGACCCAGTACTTC	CASSQDRGTSGPKETQYF
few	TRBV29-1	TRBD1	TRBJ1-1	TGCAGCGCTGGACAACAGGGGACGAACACTGAAGCTTTCTTT	CSAGQQGTNTEAFF
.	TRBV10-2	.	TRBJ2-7	TGCGCCAGCAGTGAGTCTAACGGCTACGAGCAGTACTTC	CASSESNGYEQYF
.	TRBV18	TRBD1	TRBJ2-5	TGTGCCAGCTCCTCGGGACAGGTCGGGGAGACCCAGTACTTC	CASSSGQVGETQYF
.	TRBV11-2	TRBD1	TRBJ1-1	TGTGCCAGCAGCTTAGCCGGGACAGTGAAGAACACTGAAGCTTTCTTT	CASSLAGTVKNTEAFF
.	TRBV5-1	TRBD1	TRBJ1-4	TGCGCCAGCAGCCCGACAGGGGGCAAAGAAAAACTGTTTTTT	CASSPTGGKEKLFF
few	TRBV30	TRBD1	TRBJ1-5	TGTGCCTGGAGTGCAGGGGGCGGGAGTCAGCCCCAGCATTTT	CAWSAGGGSQPQHF
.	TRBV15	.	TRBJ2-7	TGTGCCACCAGCAGTGATACCGGGCTAGGGGCCTCCTACGAGCAGTACTTC	CATSSDTGLGASYEQYF
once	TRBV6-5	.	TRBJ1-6	TGTGCCAGCAGTTACTCGATACCTAATTCACCCCTCCACTTT	CASSYSIPNSPLHF
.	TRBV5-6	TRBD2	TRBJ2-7	TGTGCCAGCAGCTTTAGCGGGAGGATCGGCGAGCAGTACTTC	CASSFSGRIGEQYF
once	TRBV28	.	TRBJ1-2	TGTGCCAGCAGTACCAATTACTATGGCTACACCTTC	CASSTNYYGYTF